This entry lists 25 T cell receptor beta chains sequenced from one sample in a study of T cell changes during pregnancy in multiple sclerosis. TCRdb keeps only in-frame clones here, not all; method: immunoSEQ multiplex PCR. The repertoire holds tens of thousands of clones, over 85% seen once, with under 2% in the top ten. The sequences come from peripheral blood, collected in the second trimester of pregnancy. The origin of the receptors is a female donor with multiple sclerosis, enrolled in a pregnancy study.

This chain joins TRBV6-1 and TRBJ2-7; D gene uncertain. The V end lost 5 bases, the J end lost 3 bases, and 5 bases lay between the germline ends. The CDR3 loop spans 11 amino acids. Germline V lookup: CDR1 MNHNS, CDR2 SASEGT. The CDR3 sequence is CASSSFYEQYF. The CDR3 DNA is TGTGCCAGCAGTTCCTTCTACGAGCAGTACTTC.

The rearrangement links TRBV2 to TRBJ2-2, with TRBD1 as a possible D gene (5 bases). Between the trimmed V and J ends, which lost 7 bases and 1 base, there was a span of 7 bases. CDR3 size: 13 residues. Germline V CDR1 and CDR2: SNHLY, FYNNEI. For the CDR3, the DNA is TGTGCCAGCACCGGACAGAACACCGGGGAGCTGTTTTTT. This sequence encodes CASTGQNTGELFF. Looking up the rest from reference TRBV2 and TRBJ2-2 gives the full variable domain: EPEVTQTPSHQVTQMGQEVILRCVPISNHLYFYWYRQILGQKVEFLVSFYNNEISEKSEIFDDQFSVERPDGSNFTLKIRSTKLEDSAMYFCASTGQNTGELFFGEGSRLTVL.

As DNA, the CDR3 is TGTGCCAGCAGTTTCGGACAGGGGGTCGCTGAAGCTTTCTTT. Translation gives CASSFGQGVAEAFF. The genes are TRBV28 and TRBJ1-1, with 10 nucleotides matching TRBD1. The V gene's germline CDR1 is MDHEN and CDR2 SYDVKM. J gave up 6 bases and V 3 bases, and 4 bases lay outside the gene matches. The CDR3 has 14 amino acids.

The V call is TRBV5-4, the J call TRBJ2-5; D gene unclear. Germline lookup yields CDR1 SGHNT and CDR2 YYREEE (reference sequence). V was cut by 5 bases and J by 4 bases, with 12 bases left in between. This CDR3 spans 13 amino acids. CDR3 DNA: TGTGCCAGCAGTACCCCGGGTGGAGAGACCCAGTACTTC. This encodes CASSTPGGETQYF.

The CDR3 DNA is TGTGCCAGCAGTGACTCGGTAGCGGGAGTGAATGAGCAGTTCTTC. This encodes CASSDSVAGVNEQFF. The chain is built from TRBV6-4 and TRBJ2-1; 9 nucleotides line up with TRBD2. The CDR3 has 15 residues. V was pared by 0 bases and J by 7 bases, with 4 bases of the junction left unmatched. Germline CDR1 is MRHNA and CDR2 is SNTAGT.

The V and J genes are TRBV11-3 and TRBJ2-5; 11 bases fit TRBD1. V lost 5 bases, J lost 5 bases, and 7 bases stayed unmatched. Germline V CDR1 and CDR2: SGHNT, YENEEA. This CDR3 comprises 15 residues. This chain's CDR3 is CASSPRDRGGETQYF. CDR3 DNA sequence: TGTGCCAGCAGCCCAAGGGACAGGGGGGGGGAGACCCAGTACTTC.

J is TRBJ1-2 and V is TRBV28; TRBD1 aligns across 9 bases. The CDR3 extends over 13 amino acids. The germline V gene encodes CDR1 MDHEN and CDR2 SYDVKM. V lost 3 bases and J lost 5; bases outside the gene matches: 1. CDR3: CASSFGTGYGYTF. In DNA form, the CDR3 reads TGTGCCAGCAGTTTCGGGACAGGGTATGGCTACACCTTC.

The V call is TRBV5-4, the J call TRBJ1-1; D is unclear. The germline gives CDR1 SGHNT, CDR2 YYREEE (reference sequence). The ends were cut back, 1 base at V and 2 bases at J, with 9 bases in the middle. The CDR3 is made up of 14 amino acids. The CDR3 DNA reads TGTGCCAGCAGCTTGTCAGGATCAAACACTGAAGCTTTCTTT. Translating gives CASSLSGSNTEAFF.

Only one count was recorded for this clone. The V and J genes are TRBV6-5 and TRBJ1-1; the match to TRBD1 covers 7 bases. V shed 7 bases, J shed 7 bases, and the junction held 9 bases outside the gene matches. This CDR3 has 13 residues. Germline CDR1 MNHEY, CDR2 SVGAGI. CDR3 sequence reads: CASIAWTGREAFF. The CDR3 nucleotides read TGTGCCAGCATTGCTTGGACAGGTCGTGAAGCTTTCTTT.

This clone was detected a few times. The CDR3 coding sequence is TGTGCCAGCAGTGCTTCAGGGACCTATAATTCACCCCTCCACTTT. Its translation: CASSASGTYNSPLHF. V usage is TRBV6-4 and J usage is TRBJ1-6; D might be TRBD1 (5 bases). Germline CDR1 reads MRHNA; CDR2 reads SNTAGT. V lost 4 bases to trimming and J lost 2 bases, with 9 bases between them. This CDR3 contains 15 residues.

The gene calls are TRBV9 and TRBJ2-1, with 7 positions matching TRBD1. This CDR3 has 14 amino acids. V shed 0 bases, J shed 10 bases, and the junction held 7 bases outside the gene matches. Germline V gives CDR1 SGDLS, CDR2 YYNGEE. The CDR3 sequence is CASSVATGTAEQFF. In DNA, the CDR3 is TGTGCCAGCAGCGTAGCGACCGGGACAGCGGAGCAGTTCTTC.

The CDR3 reads CASSLGRETQYF. The CDR3 nucleotides are TGTGCCAGTAGTCTCGGTCGGGAGACCCAGTACTTC. The V and J genes are TRBV19 and TRBJ2-5; D call uncertain. The CDR3 loop spans 12 amino acids. Germline CDR1 reads LNHDA; CDR2 reads SQIVND (reference sequence). The V and J ends lost 5 bases and 5 bases respectively, with 9 bases between them.

This clone was seen once. The rearrangement uses TRBV10-3 and TRBJ1-1; D is undetermined. With 3 bases removed from V and 5 bases from J, the gap between germline ends came to 13 bases. Looked up from germline, CDR1 is ENHRY and CDR2 is SYGVKD. This CDR3 has 14 residues. CDR3 amino acids: CAISDFGVSTEAFF. CDR3 DNA sequence: TGTGCCATCAGTGACTTCGGGGTGTCAACTGAAGCTTTCTTT.

This chain uses TRBV11-2 with TRBJ2-5; 9 bases line up with TRBD2. CDR3 length: 17 residues. Germline CDR1 is SGHAT and CDR2 is FQNNGV. Unmatched junction bases numbered 6, after V lost 0 bases and J lost 1 base. The CDR3 nucleotides are TGTGCCAGCAGCTTAGATCAGTCTAGCGGGGCCCAAGAGACCCAGTACTTC. It translates to CASSLDQSSGAQETQYF.

This clone was detected only once. The rearrangement uses TRBV7-9 and TRBJ2-5, with TRBD1 matching 8 bases. The V gene end was trimmed by 2 bases and the J gene end by 1 base; junction bases not matched to a gene: 6. Germline lookup yields CDR1 SEHNR and CDR2 FQNEAQ (reference sequence). This CDR3 has 16 amino acids. Written as DNA, the CDR3 is TGTGCCAGCAGCTTATTCAGGGGGCGACCCCAAGAGACCCAGTACTTC. Translated, it gives CASSLFRGRPQETQYF.

This clone was seen just once. The genes are TRBV7-2 and TRBJ2-2; no reliable D call. Germline CDR1 and CDR2: SGHTA and FQGNSA. This CDR3 is 15 amino acids long. Trimming left V 4 bases short and J 0 bases short, with 9 bases between. CDR3 coding DNA: TGTGCCAGCAGCTCGTCCCTAACGAACACCGGGGAGCTGTTTTTT. This gives the protein CASSSSLTNTGELFF.

This clone was seen more than once but under ten times. The chain is built from TRBV30 and TRBJ2-2; 9 positions agree with TRBD1. V lost 7 bases and J lost 3; bases outside the gene matches: 3. Germline loops: CDR1 GTSNPN, CDR2 SVGIG (reference sequence). The CDR3 has 13 amino acids. CDR3 in amino acids: CAFRDRDTGELFF. The DNA for the CDR3 is TGTGCCTTCCGGGACAGGGACACCGGGGAGCTGTTTTTT. Full variable domain (missing parts from reference TRBV30 and TRBJ2-2): SQTIHQWPATLVQPVGSPLSLECTVEGTSNPNLYWYRQAAGRGLQLLFYSVGIGQISSEVPQNLSASRPQDRQFILSSKKLLLSDSGFYLCAFRDRDTGELFFGEGSRLTVL.

J is TRBJ1-1 and V is TRBV7-3; D is undetermined. With 2 bases removed from V and 1 base from J, the gap between germline ends came to 8 bases. CDR3 length: 14 amino acids. The V gene's germline CDR1 is SGHTA and CDR2 FQGTGA. The CDR3 protein is CASSLGPGNTEAFF. As DNA, the CDR3 is TGTGCCAGCAGCTTAGGGCCAGGGAACACTGAAGCTTTCTTT.

This clone appeared once. V is TRBV6-1 and J is TRBJ2-3; 11 nucleotides match TRBD2. The germline gives CDR1 MNHNS, CDR2 SASEGT. The CDR3 sequence is 17 residues long. J gave up 2 bases and V 4 bases, and 8 bases lay outside the gene matches. The CDR3 DNA is TGTGCCAGCAGTGGGGGACTAGCGGAGATAAACACAGATACGCAGTATTTT. Translated: CASSGGLAEINTDTQYF.

This clone appeared a single time. The chain employs TRBV19 and TRBJ1-5; 7 nucleotides line up with TRBD1. Germline-derived CDR1 and CDR2 are LNHDA and SQIVND (reference sequence). The length of the CDR3 is 14 residues. The V segment lost 3 bases and the J segment 4 bases; nucleotides outside the gene matches: 3. CDR3 DNA sequence: TGTGCCAGTAGTATGGCAGGGGGGAATCAGCCCCAGCATTTT. It is translated as CASSMAGGNQPQHF.

The chain joins TRBV30 to TRBJ1-5; 7 bases fit TRBD1. This CDR3 is 14 amino acids long. CDR1 is GTSNPN, CDR2 SVGIG, per germline (reference sequence). V shed 0 bases and J 6 bases; nucleotides not matched to a gene: 5. The CDR3 DNA sequence: TGTGCCTGGAGTGTTAGTGCAGGGGGTCAGCCCCAGCATTTT. Translated: CAWSVSAGGQPQHF.

V is TRBV6-6 and J is TRBJ2-7, with 8 bases lining up with TRBD1. CDR3 length: 13 residues. From germline, CDR1 is MNHNY and CDR2 SVGAGI (reference sequence). V was pared by 11 bases and J by 3 bases, with 9 bases of the junction left unmatched. CDR3 amino acids: CASFRGQGYEQYF. In DNA, the CDR3 is TGTGCCTCCTTTCGTGGACAGGGCTACGAGCAGTACTTC.

The chain has TRBV6-5 and TRBJ2-7, with D unclear. CDR1 is MNHEY, CDR2 SVGAGI, per germline. Trimming took off 0 bases at V and 6 bases at J, with 12 bases between the two ends. The CDR3 is made up of 14 amino acids. DNA of the CDR3: TGTGCCAGCAGTTACTCGACTGGGTTAGGCGAGCAGTACTTC. This sequence encodes CASSYSTGLGEQYF.

Here the CDR3 DNA reads TGTGCCAGCAGCTTTCATCCAGGGTCTTCTGGCGAGCAGTACTTC. Translated: CASSFHPGSSGEQYF. The chain recombines TRBV12-1 with TRBJ2-7; TRBD1, the D gene given by the table, was not confirmed from the DNA. TRBV12-1 is a known pseudogene. This CDR3 has 15 amino acids.

This rearrangement joins TRBV5-1 to TRBJ1-5; 7 bases fit TRBD1. This CDR3 contains 15 residues. Germline-derived CDR1 and CDR2 are SGHRS and YFSETQ. V shed 0 bases and J 3 bases; nucleotides not matched to a gene: 3. CDR3 in amino acids: CASSLEGTDNQPQHF. Written as DNA, the CDR3 is TGCGCCAGCAGCTTGGAAGGGACAGACAATCAGCCCCAGCATTTT.